A single T cell receptor beta chain is shown here with its context. Its ends do not fully match the called genes, so a read error is possible. PCR was performed a second time for about 7 to 11 cycles using a sample-barcoded 5' primer and a J-beta primer mix. Every cDNA was tagged by a template-switch adaptor with 12 random nucleotides. TCRdb recomputed calls from the 5' RACE reads with MiXCR, one row per CDR3 protein. Among around 1.5 million distinct CDR3 sequences, around 36% were seen once, and the ten largest hold about 10%. This sample was taken from a study of blood T cells in healthy people across ages. Whole-study context: Using template switching, researchers captured about one barcoded beta molecule for each two T cells.

What was sequenced was blood. The receptor was isolated from a woman aged 25 to 39 in good health.

DNA of the CDR3: TGCGCCAGCAGCTCCGGACAGGGGGCGACAGATGCGCAGTATTTT. This codes for CASSSGQGATDAQYF. V is TRBV5-1 and J is TRBJ2-3; 11 bases line up with TRBD1. The CDR3 runs to 15 residues. CDR1 is SGHRS and CDR2 is YFSETQ in the germline V gene. Combining the CDR3 with reference TRBV5-1 and TRBJ2-3 gives the whole variable domain KAGVTQTPRYLIKTRGQQVTLSCSPISGHRSVSWYQQTPGQGLQFLFEYFSETQRNKGNFPGRFSGRQFSNSRSEMNVSTLELGDSALYLCASSSGQGATDAQYFGPGTRLTVL.